The 13 T cell receptor beta chains listed next were all sequenced from one sample in a study of blood T cell repertoires in COVID-19. Assay: immunoSEQ multiplex PCR; the TCRdb copy retains only in-frame clones and omits some. The table includes approximately 240,000 clones, about 85% detected once. Sequencing input: PBMCs or T cells enriched from blood (not recorded which). These receptors were obtained from a woman in her 30s with acute COVID-19.

The J gene is TRBJ2-7, the V gene TRBV6-1, with D possibly matching TRBD1 (6 bases). The CDR3 sequence is 14 residues long. The germline gives CDR1 MNHNS, CDR2 SASEGT. Trimming shortened V by 2 bases and J by 1 base, and 9 bases separated the two germline ends. The CDR3 spells CASSEKQGSYEQYF. DNA of the CDR3: TGTGCCAGCAGTGAAAAACAGGGTTCCTACGAGCAGTACTTC.

The chain has TRBV28 and TRBJ2-7; 11 bases map to TRBD2. V dropped 5 bases and J dropped 2; count of bases not matched to a gene: 2. Germline lookup yields CDR1 MDHEN and CDR2 SYDVKM. The CDR3 is 14 residues long. CDR3 coding DNA: TGTGCCAGCAGTGGACTAGCGGGTACCTACGAGCAGTACTTC. Its translation: CASSGLAGTYEQYF.

The chain couples TRBV9 to TRBJ1-1, with TRBD1 as a possible D gene (6 bases). There are 13 residues in the CDR3. The V end was cut by 0 bases, the J end by 3 bases, with 6 bases between. Germline V gene sequence: CDR1 SGDLS, CDR2 YYNGEE. This CDR3 reads CASSVEGDTEAFF. In nucleotides, the CDR3 is TGTGCCAGCAGCGTAGAGGGGGACACTGAAGCTTTCTTT.

The V call is TRBV29-1, the J call TRBJ2-5, with 9 bases aligning to TRBD1. The V segment lost 1 base and the J segment 5 bases; nucleotides outside the gene matches: 2. The V gene's germline CDR1 is SQVTM and CDR2 ANQGSEA. This CDR3 is 13 amino acids long. The CDR3 DNA sequence: TGCAGCGTTGAAGTGACAGGGGGGGAGACCCAGTACTTC. Protein product: CSVEVTGGETQYF.

The count of this clone is one. The chain couples TRBV18 to TRBJ1-5; D is possibly TRBD1 (5 bases). From germline, CDR1 is KGHSH and CDR2 LQKENI. The ends were cut back, 3 bases at V and 7 bases at J, with 10 bases in the middle. The CDR3 length is 13 residues. The CDR3 DNA reads TGTGCCAGCTCACCGGGGGGAAGCCAGCCCCAGCATTTT. It codes for CASSPGGSQPQHF.

This sequence joins TRBV10-3 and TRBJ1-1; 8 nucleotides match TRBD1. V was pared by 6 bases and J by 7 bases, with 4 bases of the junction left unmatched. The CDR3 has 12 residues. Germline loops: CDR1 ENHRY, CDR2 SYGVKD. The CDR3 sequence: CAISFDRGEAFF. DNA for the CDR3: TGTGCCATCAGCTTCGACAGGGGTGAAGCTTTCTTT.

The chain uses TRBV28 and TRBJ1-6; D unresolved. V lost 1 base and J lost 0, with 4 bases in between. The CDR3 is 15 residues long. Per germline, CDR1 MDHEN and CDR2 SYDVKM. The chain's CDR3 is CASSLSSSYNSPLHF. DNA for the CDR3: TGTGCCAGCAGTTTATCGAGCTCCTATAATTCACCCCTCCACTTT.

The chain employs TRBV29-1 and TRBJ1-1; tentative D call: TRBD1 (5 bases). The germline V gene has CDR1 SQVTM and CDR2 ANQGSEA. V shed 7 bases and J shed 1 base, with 13 bases lying between them. The CDR3 length is 13 residues. CDR3 nucleotides: TGCAGCGCGACAGCTGGGGCGAACACTGAAGCTTTCTTT. Protein: CSATAGANTEAFF.

In its sample, this clone was seen a few times. The CDR3 here is CASSQWVGRTEAFF. CDR3 bases: TGCGCCAGCAGCCAATGGGTGGGGCGGACTGAAGCTTTCTTT. V and J are TRBV4-1 and TRBJ1-1; tentative D call: TRBD1 (5 bases). The CDR3 runs 14 residues. Trimming removed 2 bases from V and 5 bases from J, with 12 bases in between. Germline V gene sequence: CDR1 MGHRA, CDR2 YSYEKL.

V gene TRBV18 combines with J gene TRBJ1-1; D unresolved. CDR3 size: 14 residues. Germline-derived CDR1 and CDR2 are KGHSH and LQKENI. V was cut by 4 bases and J by 0 bases, with 9 bases left in between. This CDR3 reads CASSREELNTEAFF. CDR3 sequence (DNA): TGTGCCAGCTCACGCGAGGAGTTGAACACTGAAGCTTTCTTT.

The V and J genes are TRBV27 and TRBJ2-2; 8 bases are a match to TRBD2. Germline CDR1 and CDR2: MNHEY and SMNVEV (reference sequence). V was clipped by 0 bases and J by 5 bases; unmatched bases: 5. This CDR3 comprises 16 residues. The CDR3 is CASSLSGGRRTGELFF. DNA of the CDR3: TGTGCCAGCAGTTTATCCGGCGGGAGGAGAACCGGGGAGCTGTTTTTT.

The chain joins TRBV18 to TRBJ2-1, with 10 bases fitting TRBD1. Germline CDR1 reads KGHSH; CDR2 reads LQKENI. CDR3 length: 16 amino acids. J was trimmed by 9 bases and V by 5 bases; bases with no gene match: 13. CDR3 DNA sequence: TGTGCCAGCTCATATTTTGCGGGACAGGGGACTGGTGAGCAGTTCTTC. As protein: CASSYFAGQGTGEQFF.

V is TRBV28 and J is TRBJ2-3; 9 bases match TRBD1. Unmatched junction bases numbered 6, after V lost 6 bases and J lost 2 bases. Looked up from germline, CDR1 is MDHEN and CDR2 is SYDVKM. This CDR3 is 15 amino acids long. The DNA of the CDR3 is TGTGCCAGCAGGTCCGGGACAGGGCTCACAGATACGCAGTATTTT. Translated: CASRSGTGLTDTQYF.